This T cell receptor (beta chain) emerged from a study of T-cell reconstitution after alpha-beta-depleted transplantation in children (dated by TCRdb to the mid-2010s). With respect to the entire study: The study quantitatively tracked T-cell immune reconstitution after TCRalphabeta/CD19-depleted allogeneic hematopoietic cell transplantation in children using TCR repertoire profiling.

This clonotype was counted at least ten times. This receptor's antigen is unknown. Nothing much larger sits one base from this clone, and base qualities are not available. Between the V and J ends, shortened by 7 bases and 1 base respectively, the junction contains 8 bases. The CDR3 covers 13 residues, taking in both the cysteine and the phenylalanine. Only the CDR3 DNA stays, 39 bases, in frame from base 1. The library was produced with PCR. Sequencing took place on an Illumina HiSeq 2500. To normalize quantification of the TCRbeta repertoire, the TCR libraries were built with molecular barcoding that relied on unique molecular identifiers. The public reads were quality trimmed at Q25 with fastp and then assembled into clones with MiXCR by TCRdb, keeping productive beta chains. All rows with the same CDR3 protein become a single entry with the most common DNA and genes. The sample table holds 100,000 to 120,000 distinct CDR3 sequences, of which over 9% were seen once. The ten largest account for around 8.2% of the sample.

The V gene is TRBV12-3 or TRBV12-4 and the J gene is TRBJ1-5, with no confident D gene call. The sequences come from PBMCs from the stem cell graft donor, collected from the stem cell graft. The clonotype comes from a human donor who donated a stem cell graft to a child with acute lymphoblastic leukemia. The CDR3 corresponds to CASTAGSNQPQHF. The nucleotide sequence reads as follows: TGTGCCAGCACTGCGGGGAGCAATCAGCCCCAGCATTTT.